The 15 T cell receptor beta chains below come from one sample, sequenced in a study of blood T cell repertoires in COVID-19 (dated by TCRdb to about 2020). Library prep was done by the immunoSEQ multiplex PCR assay. TCRdb took this table from immuneACCESS and kept in-frame rearrangements with V and J called. Such tables lack part of the clones; where checked against another copy, unresolved V genes explain under half of the gap, and the rest is unexplained. In all, the sample holds 400,000 to 500,000 clones, and 70% to 90% of those were seen once. Of the sample, approximately 1.3% falls within the top ten clones. The material sequenced was PBMCs or T cells enriched from blood (not recorded which). The receptors were sampled from a woman between 18 and 29 years old who had been exposed to COVID-19.

This CDR3 reads CASSRTPGQETYEQYF. The CDR3 DNA reads TGTGCCAGCAGCCGAACACCGGGACAGGAGACCTACGAGCAGTACTTC. This chain connects TRBV21-1 to TRBJ2-7; the table calls TRBD1, which could not be checked here. TRBV21-1 is labeled a pseudogene. CDR3 length: 16 amino acids.

The chain recombines TRBV19 with TRBJ1-1; D is ambiguous. Trimming took off 6 bases at V and 0 bases at J, with 17 bases between the two ends. The CDR3 is made up of 16 amino acids. CDR1 LNHDA and CDR2 SQIVND come from the germline V gene (reference sequence). In DNA form, the CDR3 reads TGTGCCAGTAGGCTGGGCCACACCGGCCTGAACACTGAAGCTTTCTTT. Translating it yields CASRLGHTGLNTEAFF.

The rearrangement uses TRBV19 and TRBJ2-5; 9 positions match TRBD1. CDR3 length equals 16 residues. With V trimmed by 11 bases and J by 0 bases, 13 bases remained unmatched. Germline V lookup: CDR1 LNHDA, CDR2 SQIVND (reference sequence). In DNA, the CDR3 is TGTGCCTCCCAGAGAGAGGGACAGGGAGACCAAGAGACCCAGTACTTC. Amino acids: CASQREGQGDQETQYF.

The chain links TRBV9 to TRBJ2-2; D perhaps matches TRBD1 (5 bases). The CDR3 length is 13 residues. Germline lookup yields CDR1 SGDLS and CDR2 YYNGEE. V lost 5 bases, J lost 4 bases, and 9 bases lay in between. In nucleotides, the CDR3 is TGTGCCAGCAGGGGGCCGGGCACCGGGGAGCTGTTTTTT. Its protein product is CASRGPGTGELFF.

The gene calls are TRBV14 and TRBJ2-3; D is possibly TRBD1 (5 bases). The CDR3 extends over 14 amino acids. Per the germline V gene, CDR1 is SGHDN and CDR2 is FVKESK. Trimming left V 3 bases short and J 1 base short, with 8 bases between. This CDR3 is CASSHPRGTDTQYF. The CDR3 bases are TGTGCCAGCAGCCACCCCAGGGGCACAGATACGCAGTATTTT.

The J gene is TRBJ1-2, the V gene TRBV28; D remains unclear. The CDR3 runs to 12 residues. The germline CDR1 and CDR2 sequences are MDHEN and SYDVKM. Trimming cost V 3 bases and J 2 bases, with 4 bases left between them. The CDR3 protein is CASSFPNYGYTF. For the CDR3, the DNA is TGTGCCAGCAGTTTTCCGAACTATGGCTACACCTTC.

The chain's CDR3 is CATSRGYQETQYF. In nucleotides, the CDR3 is TGTGCCACCTCCCGGGGGTACCAAGAGACCCAGTACTTC. This sequence joins TRBV19 and TRBJ2-5, with TRBD2 as a possible D gene (6 bases). CDR1 and CDR2 from the germline V gene are LNHDA and SQIVND (reference sequence). There are 13 residues in the CDR3. Between the trimmed V and J ends, which lost 10 bases and 0 bases, there was a span of 12 bases.

This rearrangement joins TRBV7-2 to TRBJ1-2; TRBD1 matches at 9 bases. The germline V gene has CDR1 SGHTA and CDR2 FQGNSA. Trimming at V came to 3 bases and at J to 6 bases, leaving 11 bases not matched to a gene. The CDR3 extends over 16 amino acids. The CDR3 loop is CASSFGTGRIIDGYTF. The DNA for the CDR3 is TGTGCCAGCAGCTTCGGGACAGGGCGAATTATTGATGGCTACACCTTC. Full variable domain (rest looked up from reference TRBV7-2 and TRBJ1-2): GAGVSQSPSNKVTEKGKDVELRCDPISGHTALYWYRQSLGQGLEFLIYFQGNSAPDKSGLPSDRFSAERTGGSVSTLTIQRTQQEDSAVYLCASSFGTGRIIDGYTFGSGTRLTVV.

This chain connects TRBV10-3 to TRBJ2-3; D is uncertain. Germline CDR1 reads ENHRY; CDR2 reads SYGVKD. V lost 0 bases, J lost 4 bases, and 5 bases lay in between. The CDR3 loop spans 13 amino acids. This CDR3 reads CAISESGSDTQYF. In DNA, the CDR3 is TGTGCCATCAGTGAGTCCGGGTCAGATACGCAGTATTTT.

The chain combines TRBV5-4 with TRBJ1-5; 12 bases agree with TRBD1. Unmatched junction bases numbered 10, after V lost 1 base and J lost 2 bases. This CDR3 is built from 19 residues. Germline V gene sequence: CDR1 SGHNT, CDR2 YYREEE (reference sequence). The CDR3 coding sequence is TGTGCCAGCAGCTTGTTTCCGGGGACAGGGGGCTGGGGCAATCAGCCCCAGCATTTT. It encodes CASSLFPGTGGWGNQPQHF. The variable domain in full, with the rest retrieved from reference TRBV5-4 and TRBJ1-5, is ETGVTQSPTHLIKTRGQQVTLRCSSQSGHNTVSWYQQALGQGPQFIFQYYREEENGRGNFPPRFSGLQFPNYSSELNVNALELDDSALYLCASSLFPGTGGWGNQPQHFGDGTRLSIL.

This chain uses TRBV5-4 with TRBJ1-2; perhaps TRBD1 as D (6 bases). CDR1 and CDR2 from the germline V gene are SGHNT and YYREEE (reference sequence). The CDR3 loop spans 12 amino acids. V shed 3 bases and J shed 4 bases, with 7 bases lying between them. The CDR3 reads CASSSQGYGYTF. CDR3 bases: TGTGCCAGCAGCTCACAGGGCTATGGCTACACCTTC.

The chain links TRBV15 to TRBJ2-2, with D maybe TRBD1 (5 bases). The germline CDR1 and CDR2 sequences are LNHNV and YYDKDF (reference sequence). V was cut by 7 bases and J by 2 bases, with 11 bases left in between. The CDR3 is 14 amino acids. The CDR3, as DNA: TGTGCCACCACCTCAGGGCAAAACACCGGGGAGCTGTTTTTT. Translation: CATTSGQNTGELFF.

V and J are TRBV4-2 and TRBJ2-7; 8 bases fit TRBD2. This CDR3 contains 16 residues. Germline V lookup: CDR1 LGHNA, CDR2 YNFKEQ. Losses at the gene ends were 0 bases for V and 2 bases for J; bases not matched to a gene: 6. CDR3 sequence reads: CASSQDLSGKPYEQYF. Here the CDR3 DNA reads TGTGCCAGCAGCCAAGATCTTAGCGGGAAGCCCTACGAGCAGTACTTC.

As to this clone: Other DNA sequences in the sample encode the same CDR3. The chain recombines TRBV6-5 with TRBJ1-5, with D uncertain. V shed 6 bases and J shed 0 bases, with 6 bases lying between them. Germline V CDR1 and CDR2: MNHEY, SVGAGI. The CDR3 runs 13 residues. The CDR3 DNA is TGTGCCAGCAGACTTTATAGCAATCAGCCCCAGCATTTT. Translating gives CASRLYSNQPQHF.

This chain connects TRBV7-9 to TRBJ1-3; D is undetermined. This CDR3 region has 13 residues. The V and J ends lost 2 bases and 6 bases respectively, with 8 bases between them. CDR1 is SEHNR and CDR2 is FQNEAQ in the germline V gene (reference sequence). The DNA of the CDR3 is TGTGCCAGCAGCTTAATAGAGGAAAACACCATATATTTT. It encodes CASSLIEENTIYF.